Sequencing of this T cell receptor (beta chain) was carried out in a study of CD4 T cells in relation to SARS-CoV-2 and coronaviruses (dated by TCRdb to the early 2020s). For the study in its entirety: Shared crossreactive spike epitopes were mapped to their HLA restriction using patient-derived lymphoblastoid cell lines. The study assessed, at the TCR clonotype level, memory CD4+ T cell crossreactivity between SARS-CoV-2 and common cold coronavirus spike proteins. The Adaptive Biotechnologies TCR-sequencing kit was used to sequence samples from three pre-COVID donors and the naive versus memory experiments, whereas other data were Illumina-based. Expansion assays from other donors in the study were sequenced with a different, Illumina-based TCR-beta assay.

On this clone itself: Its antigen target is currently unknown. Per-nucleotide qualities are absent, and no much larger clonotype sits a single base away.

Relative to germline, V is 2 bases shorter and J is 1 base shorter, with 11 bases between their ends. CDR1 is given as LGHDT and CDR2 as YNNKEL, both from the germline V gene (reference sequence). Spanning cysteine to phenylalanine, the CDR3 consists of 15 amino acids. Here the CDR3 DNA is all that survives: 45 bases in frame from base 1. CD4+ T cells from unexposed donors were collected before the COVID-19 pandemic (2011-2018). Naive and memory CD4+ T cells were separated from cryopreserved PBMCs through CD4 enrichment, which was followed by EasySep naive CD4+ T cell enrichment. The leukapheresis product for the unexposed donors was obtained through commercial purchase. Ficoll-Paque PLUS gradient centrifugation was used to isolate PBMCs from leukapheresis product or whole blood. The PBMCs went either fresh into the expansion assay or into cryopreservation at -140 degrees C. The QIAamp Micro DNA Kit was used to extract genomic DNA from the CD4+ T cells.

Uncultured naive and memory CD4+ T cell DNA received deep-resolution immunoSEQ TCR-beta sequencing. The study's own analysis went as follows. During preprocessing, nonproductive sequences were removed, as were CDR3s that did not start with C, did not end with F or W, or were shorter than 7 amino acids. Cultured and uncultured naive and memory CD4+ repertoires were searched for previously identified spike- and CEF-reactive CDR3s. After three terminal residues were trimmed from each end, CDR3 homology was quantified as pairwise Levenshtein distance using the stringdist R package. This immuneACCESS table, as held by TCRdb, lists in-frame sequences with V and J called but not all clones. Of the missing ones, under half trace to an unresolved V gene in checked studies; the others have no known cause. The V and J calls and clone size come from that table; D and trimming were worked out from the DNA. This sample has roughly 61,000 clones in its table, and roughly 85% of those were observed once. The ten largest clones add up to around 1.5% of the sample.

Overall study results and their limits: In about 61% of donors, memory CD4+ clonotypes turned up that crossrecognized SARS-CoV-2 and at least one common cold coronavirus spike. Small numbers of patients and of tested TCRs were a limitation of the study. Crossreactivity analysis was centred on spike protein, so crossreactivity against other viral proteins was not assessed. Sequencing naive versus memory cells indicated that the assay picks up memory recall responses, not primary responses primed during culture. Significantly weaker SARS-CoV-2-driven expansion was shown by crossreactive clones than by monoreactive clones, consistent with antigenic imprinting. Pre-pandemic and post-infection samples were not both contributed by any donor, so tracing of the source of pre-existing responses was limited.

This clonotype originated in a human donor in good health. The sequenced sample was memory CD4+ T cells from PBMCs. The cell subset or site label, as the study defines it: memory (non-naive) CD4+ T cells. The V gene is TRBV3-1 (or the pseudogene TRBV3-2) and the J gene is TRBJ1-2, with no D gene named confidently. The DNA reads as follows: TGTGCCAGCAGCCAAACCACATGGAGTAACTATGGCTACACCTTC. It encodes CASSQTTWSNYGYTF.